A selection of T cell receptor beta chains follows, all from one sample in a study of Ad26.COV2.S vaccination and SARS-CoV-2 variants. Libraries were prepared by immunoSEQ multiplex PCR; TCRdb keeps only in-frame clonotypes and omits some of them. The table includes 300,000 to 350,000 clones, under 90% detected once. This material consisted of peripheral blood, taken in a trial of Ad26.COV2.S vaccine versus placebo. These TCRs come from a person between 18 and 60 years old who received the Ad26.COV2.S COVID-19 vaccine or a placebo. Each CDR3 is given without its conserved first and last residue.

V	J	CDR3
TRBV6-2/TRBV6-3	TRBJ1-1	ASSERNEAF
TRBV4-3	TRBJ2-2	ASSQTPGHSNTGELF
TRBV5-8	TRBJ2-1	ASSLVV
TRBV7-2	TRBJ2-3	ASSLEGGSGWYNPDTQY
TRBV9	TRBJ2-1	ASMGRF
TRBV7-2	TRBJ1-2	ASSLVEGKVGGYT
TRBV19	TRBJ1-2	ASMGTGGDRDYGYT
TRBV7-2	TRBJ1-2	ASSLARIRVRNGYT
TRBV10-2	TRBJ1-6	ASSESGTGQHSPLH
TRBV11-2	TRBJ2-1	ASSPWEGTSGRASEQF
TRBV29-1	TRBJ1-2	SAGYPGQENYGYT
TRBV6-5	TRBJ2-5	ASSFTGMETQY
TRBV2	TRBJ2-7	ASAGQTSSYEQY
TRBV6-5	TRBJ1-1	ASSYIGSPTEAF
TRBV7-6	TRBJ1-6	ASSTFSTQGSSPLH